These 7 T cell receptor beta chains share one sample of origin, sequenced in a study of blood T cell repertoires in COVID-19. Sequencing was performed with immunoSEQ multiplex PCR; in TCRdb, only in-frame clones are kept and a portion is missing. The table lists approximately 380,000 clones, around 85% of them singletons. The source material was peripheral blood. The receptors originated from a young woman with acute or convalescent COVID-19.

About this clone: The same CDR3 is also encoded by other DNA sequences in this sample. This sequence joins TRBV12-3 or TRBV12-4 and TRBJ1-1; no clear D gene. V was clipped by 6 bases and J by 2 bases, with 10 bases between them. CDR3 length: 13 residues. The CDR3 coding sequence is TGTGCCAGCAGCCTCGTCAGAAACACTGAAGCTTTCTTT. Amino acid sequence: CASSLVRNTEAFF.

The rearrangement joins TRBV15 to TRBJ1-1; maybe TRBD1 (5 bases). V was trimmed by 8 bases and J by 2 bases, leaving 12 bases between them. CDR1 is LNHNV, CDR2 YYDKDF, per germline (reference sequence). This CDR3 comprises 13 residues. In DNA, the CDR3 is TGTGCCACCCTCGGGGGTACCAACACTGAAGCTTTCTTT. It translates to CATLGGTNTEAFF. Together with reference TRBV15 and TRBJ1-1, the CDR3 gives the full variable domain: DAMVIQNPRYQVTQFGKPVTLSCSQTLNHNVMYWYQQKSSQAPKLLFHYYDKDFNNEADTPDNFQSRRPNTSFCFLDIRSPGLGDTAMYLCATLGGTNTEAFFGQGTRLTVV.

The genes are TRBV27 and TRBJ1-2, with D possibly matching TRBD1 (6 bases). CDR1 and CDR2 from the germline V gene are MNHEY and SMNVEV (reference sequence). The CDR3 length is 14 residues. Trimming removed 6 bases at V and 2 bases at J, with 13 bases between. The CDR3 DNA follows: TGTGCCAGCAGCTTCCAAGGGGGAAACTATGGCTACACCTTC. Translated: CASSFQGGNYGYTF.

The V call is TRBV13, the J call TRBJ2-7, with 10 bases matching TRBD2. CDR1 is PRHDT, CDR2 FYEKMQ, per germline (reference sequence). J lost 5 bases, V lost 5 bases, and 12 bases had no gene match. This CDR3 has 16 amino acids. The CDR3 here is CASSPRSSGSIHEQYF. The CDR3 coding sequence is TGTGCCAGCAGCCCACGATCTAGCGGGAGCATCCACGAGCAGTACTTC. Full variable domain (missing parts from reference TRBV13 and TRBJ2-7): AAGVIQSPRHLIKEKRETATLKCYPIPRHDTVYWYQQGPGQDPQFLISFYEKMQSDKGSIPDRFSAQQFSDYHSELNMSSLELGDSALYFCASSPRSSGSIHEQYFGPGTRLTVT.

This chain uses TRBV7-9 with TRBJ1-2, with D perhaps matching TRBD1 (5 bases). This CDR3 is 13 amino acids long. The germline gives CDR1 SEHNR, CDR2 FQNEAQ (reference sequence). The V end lost 5 bases, the J end lost 4 bases, and 11 bases lay between the germline ends. The CDR3 region has the DNA TGTGCCAGCAGCCCGATGGACATCTATGGCTACACCTTC. Protein product: CASSPMDIYGYTF.

V and J are TRBV11-2 and TRBJ2-6; weak D call: TRBD2 (6 bases). In germline, CDR1 is SGHAT, CDR2 FQNNGV. The CDR3 spans 17 residues. V lost 4 bases to trimming and J lost 0 bases, with 13 bases between them. CDR3 sequence reads: CASSWGDGSSGANVLTF. CDR3 DNA: TGTGCCAGCAGCTGGGGGGACGGGAGCTCTGGGGCCAACGTCCTGACTTTC.

This clone was seen only a few times. The chain employs TRBV28 and TRBJ1-5, with D perhaps matching TRBD1 (6 bases). In germline, CDR1 is MDHEN, CDR2 SYDVKM. Trimming pared 5 bases from V and 4 bases from J, leaving 12 bases between. CDR3 size: 14 residues. The CDR3 here is CASSPRQDNQPQHF. The CDR3 DNA is TGTGCCAGCAGTCCCAGACAGGATAATCAGCCCCAGCATTTT. Looking up the rest from reference TRBV28 and TRBJ1-5 gives the full variable domain: DVKVTQSSRYLVKRTGEKVFLECVQDMDHENMFWYRQDPGLGLRLIYFSYDVKMKEKGDIPEGYSVSREKKERFSLILESASTNQTSMYLCASSPRQDNQPQHFGDGTRLSIL.